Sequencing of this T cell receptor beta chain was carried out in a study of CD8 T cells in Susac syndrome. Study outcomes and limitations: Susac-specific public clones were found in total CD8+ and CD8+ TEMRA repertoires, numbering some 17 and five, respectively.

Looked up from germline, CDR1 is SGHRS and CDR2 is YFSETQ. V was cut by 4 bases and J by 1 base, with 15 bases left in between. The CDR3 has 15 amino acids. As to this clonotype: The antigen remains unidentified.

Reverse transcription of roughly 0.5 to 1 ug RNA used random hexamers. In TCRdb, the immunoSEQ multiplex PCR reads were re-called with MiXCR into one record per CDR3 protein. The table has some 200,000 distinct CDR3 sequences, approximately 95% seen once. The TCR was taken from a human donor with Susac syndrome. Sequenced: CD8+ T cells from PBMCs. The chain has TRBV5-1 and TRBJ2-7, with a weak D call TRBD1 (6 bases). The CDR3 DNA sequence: TGCGCCAGCAGCCCCCACCCCGGACAGTCCTACGAGCAGTACTTC. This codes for CASSPHPGQSYEQYF. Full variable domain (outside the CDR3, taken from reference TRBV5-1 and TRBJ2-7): KAGVTQTPRYLIKTRGQQVTLSCSPISGHRSVSWYQQTPGQGLQFLFEYFSETQRNKGNFPGRFSGRQFSNSRSEMNVSTLELGDSALYLCASSPHPGQSYEQYFGPGTRLTVT.